The 22 T cell receptor beta chains below come from one sample, sequenced in a study of T-cell reconstitution after alpha-beta-depleted transplantation in children. Preparation of the TCRbeta library involved a method that used unique molecular identifiers. TCRdb reprocessed the PCR reads via MiXCR and lists one record per CDR3 protein. In the table there are about 200,000 distinct CDR3 sequences, roughly 8.3% of which are singletons. This material consisted of PBMCs, mostly from graft donor cells, taken 360 days after TCRalphabeta/CD19-depleted stem cell transplant. These receptors were taken from a male patient between 2 and 10 years old who had a stem cell transplant for acute myeloid leukemia, so the T cells may come from the graft donor.

The chain uses TRBV2 and TRBJ2-2; the D call may be TRBD1 or TRBD2 (5 bases each). CDR3 length equals 12 residues. Germline V lookup: CDR1 SNHLY, CDR2 FYNNEI. Trimming cost V 9 bases and J 3 bases, with 8 bases left between them. The CDR3 loop is CARGPDTGELFF. The CDR3 DNA reads TGTGCCAGGGGACCTGACACCGGGGAGCTGTTTTTT. The variable domain in full, completed from reference TRBV2 and TRBJ2-2, reads EPEVTQTPSHQVTQMGQEVILRCVPISNHLYFYWYRQILGQKVEFLVSFYNNEISEKSEIFDDQFSVERPDGSNFTLKIRSTKLEDSAMYFCARGPDTGELFFGEGSRLTVL.

The sample holds many counts of this clonotype. The chain uses TRBV5-1 and TRBJ2-2, with D possibly being TRBD1 (6 bases). V was shortened by 6 bases and J by 0 bases, with 15 bases between the two germline ends. The CDR3 spans 16 residues. Germline CDR1 reads SGHRS; CDR2 reads YFSETQ. CDR3 protein: CASTFITGSNTGELFF. The CDR3 region has the DNA TGCGCCAGCACCTTTATAACAGGGTCGAACACCGGGGAGCTGTTTTTT.

This clonotype was seen a few times. This chain uses TRBV29-1 with TRBJ2-1; possible D gene TRBD2, 7 bases. V lost 6 bases and J 9 bases, leaving 21 bases between the germline ends. Looked up from germline, CDR1 is SQVTM and CDR2 is ANQGSEA. CDR3 size: 14 residues. The CDR3 region has the DNA TGCAGCGTATACAAAGGGGGGGCCGAAACTGAGCAGTTCTTC. Translating it yields CSVYKGGAETEQFF.

This clonotype was counted only a few times. J is TRBJ1-1 and V is TRBV7-6, with unresolved D. The germline CDR1 and CDR2 sequences are SGHVS and FNYEAQ. The V end lost 7 bases, the J end lost 1 base, and 10 bases lay between the germline ends. This CDR3 spans 13 amino acids. The CDR3 reads CASKGLANTEAFF. DNA for the CDR3: TGTGCCAGCAAAGGGTTGGCGAACACTGAAGCTTTCTTT.

This clonotype was recorded a few times. The V call is TRBV30, the J call TRBJ2-3, with D uncertain. The CDR3 sequence is 14 residues long. Looked up from germline, CDR1 is GTSNPN and CDR2 is SVGIG (reference sequence). V was pared by 0 bases and J by 0 bases, with 7 bases between. For the CDR3, the DNA is TGTGCCTGGAGTGTCTGGGTGAGCACAGATACGCAGTATTTT. Encoded protein: CAWSVWVSTDTQYF.

This clonotype was seen many times. The genes are TRBV7-9 and TRBJ2-1; 7 nucleotides line up with TRBD2. Losses at the gene ends were 5 bases for V and 3 bases for J; bases not matched to a gene: 7. Germline V gene lookup returns CDR1 SEHNR and CDR2 FQNEAQ (reference sequence). The CDR3 loop spans 15 amino acids. The CDR3 DNA reads TGTGCCAGCAGCCCAAGCGGGGCCTTCTACAATGAGCAGTTCTTC. Protein: CASSPSGAFYNEQFF.

CDR3 bases: TGCGCCACCCACGAGGGGGGCGGCACTGAAGCTTTCTTT. It yields the protein CATHEGGGTEAFF. The chain recombines TRBV5-1 with TRBJ1-1, with D possibly matching TRBD1 (6 bases). The germline gives CDR1 SGHRS, CDR2 YFSETQ. V gave up 9 bases and J gave up 4 bases, with 16 bases separating them. The CDR3 is 13 residues long.

This chain joins TRBV5-1 and TRBJ1-3; possible D gene TRBD1, 6 bases. Germline V lookup: CDR1 SGHRS, CDR2 YFSETQ. The CDR3 is 14 residues long. The ends were cut back, 5 bases at V and 3 bases at J, with 12 bases in the middle. In DNA, the CDR3 is TGCGCCAGCAGAGATGGGGACAATGGAAACACCATATATTTT. Amino acid sequence: CASRDGDNGNTIYF.

The CDR3 here is CSVEDRVNYGYTF. The CDR3 nucleotides read TGCAGCGTTGAAGACAGGGTTAACTATGGCTACACCTTC. The chain has TRBV29-1 and TRBJ1-2, with TRBD1 as a possible D gene (5 bases). CDR1 and CDR2 (germline): SQVTM, ANQGSEA. Trimming removed 0 bases at V and 1 base at J, with 6 bases between. This CDR3 region has 13 residues.

The table lists this clonotype with a few counts. The genes are TRBV25-1 and TRBJ2-4; tentative D call: TRBD1 (7 bases). The CDR3 has 16 amino acids. The germline CDR1 and CDR2 sequences are MGHDK and SYGVNS. Trimming pared 4 bases from V and 8 bases from J, leaving 21 bases between. The CDR3 region is CASSVGQKTSLDIQYF. The CDR3 region has the DNA TGTGCCAGCAGTGTGGGACAGAAAACTAGCCTGGACATTCAGTACTTC.

This chain connects TRBV7-6 to TRBJ1-1, with a tentative D call TRBD1 (6 bases). The germline gives CDR1 SGHVS, CDR2 FNYEAQ. The V end lost 4 bases, the J end lost 3 bases, and 12 bases lay between the germline ends. This CDR3 spans 14 amino acids. CDR3 DNA: TGTGCCAGCAGCTCTCCAGGGGAGCACACTGAAGCTTTCTTT. This gives the protein CASSSPGEHTEAFF.

V is TRBV10-3 and J is TRBJ2-1, with 10 positions matching TRBD1. CDR1 and CDR2 from the germline V gene are ENHRY and SYGVKD. The CDR3 is 16 residues long. With 6 bases clipped from V and 6 bases from J, the junction kept 11 bases outside the gene matches. For the CDR3, the DNA is TGTGCCATCAGCTTATCAGCCGGGACAGGGGTCAATGAGCAGTTCTTC. It yields the protein CAISLSAGTGVNEQFF.

This chain connects TRBV5-4 to TRBJ2-1, with 8 bases matching TRBD2. V shed 3 bases and J 8 bases; nucleotides not matched to a gene: 7. The germline gives CDR1 SGHNT, CDR2 YYREEE (reference sequence). This CDR3 contains 14 residues. In DNA, the CDR3 is TGTGCCAGCAGCTGGGGACTAGGGGGAGATGAGCAGTTCTTC. Protein product: CASSWGLGGDEQFF. The entire variable domain, with the rest obtained from reference TRBV5-4 and TRBJ2-1, is as follows: ETGVTQSPTHLIKTRGQQVTLRCSSQSGHNTVSWYQQALGQGPQFIFQYYREEENGRGNFPPRFSGLQFPNYSSELNVNALELDDSALYLCASSWGLGGDEQFFGPGTRLTVL.

This clonotype was detected ten times or more. The chain uses TRBV10-3 and TRBJ2-3; D may match TRBD1 or TRBD2 (6 bases each). V lost 6 bases and J 4 bases, leaving 14 bases between the germline ends. This CDR3 region has 14 residues. Germline V gives CDR1 ENHRY, CDR2 SYGVKD. Here the CDR3 reads CAISQQGGSDTQYF. CDR3 coding DNA: TGTGCCATCAGCCAACAGGGAGGTTCAGATACGCAGTATTTT.

The J gene is TRBJ2-3, the V gene TRBV5-1, with 10 positions matching TRBD2. CDR3 length: 18 residues. CDR1 is SGHRS, CDR2 YFSETQ, per germline. Trimming at V came to 0 bases and at J to 5 bases, leaving 12 bases not matched to a gene. DNA for the CDR3: TGCGCCAGCAGCTTGGCGGGAGCGGGGGGGACCTTTGGAGATACGCAGTATTTT. Protein: CASSLAGAGGTFGDTQYF.

This clonotype was observed a few times. The chain recombines TRBV29-1 with TRBJ2-7; either TRBD1 or TRBD2 may fit D (6 bases each). CDR1 is SQVTM and CDR2 is ANQGSEA in the germline V gene. The CDR3 spans 12 residues. V was trimmed by 6 bases and J by 7 bases, leaving 16 bases between them. CDR3 DNA: TGCAGCGTAAAGAGGGGGGTGAGGGAGCAGTACTTC. It yields the protein CSVKRGVREQYF.

With regard to this clonotype: One end of the junction fails to match germline, which may point to a read error. V and J are TRBV7-7 and TRBJ2-3, with 7 bases lining up with TRBD1. Germline assignment: CDR1 SSHAT and CDR2 FNYEAQ (reference sequence). The CDR3 covers 14 residues. The chain's CDR3 is CASSRQGMKDTQYF. The CDR3 DNA reads as TGTGCTAGCAGCCGACAGGGCATGAAAGATACGCAGTATTTT. The full variable domain, with the rest looked up from reference TRBV7-7 and TRBJ2-3, is GAGVSQSPRYKVTKRGQDVTLRCDPISSHATLYWYQQALGQGPEFLTYFNYEAQPDKSGLPSDRFSAERPEGSISTLTIQRTEQRDSAMYRCASSRQGMKDTQYFGPGTRLTVL.

V gene TRBV20-1 combines with J gene TRBJ2-5; possible D gene TRBD1, 6 bases. This CDR3 has 15 amino acids. Germline-derived CDR1 and CDR2 are DFQATT and SNEGSKA (reference sequence). Trimming pared 5 bases from V and 4 bases from J, leaving 20 bases between. The chain's CDR3 is CSARADSALGETQYF. The CDR3, as DNA: TGCAGTGCTCGCGCGGACAGCGCCCTCGGAGAGACCCAGTACTTC.

This chain joins TRBV6-2 or TRBV6-3 and TRBJ2-1, with 7 bases lining up with TRBD2. Germline V gives CDR1 MNHEY, CDR2 SVGEGT. V was pared by 3 bases and J by 12 bases, with 11 bases of the junction left unmatched. This CDR3 is built from 14 residues. This chain's CDR3 is CASSYYSLAVWQFF. In DNA form, the CDR3 reads TGTGCCAGCAGTTATTACAGCCTAGCGGTCTGGCAGTTCTTC.

This clonotype was found a few times. This chain links TRBV5-5 with TRBJ1-1; no firm D call. The germline CDR1 and CDR2 sequences are SGHKS and YYEKEE (reference sequence). Trimming cost V 0 bases and J 11 bases, with 8 bases left between them. The CDR3 extends over 11 amino acids. The CDR3 bases are TGTGCCAGCAGCTTGGGCCGGTTGGCTTTCTTT. Translating it yields CASSLGRLAFF.

V gene TRBV29-1 combines with J gene TRBJ1-2; D call uncertain. This CDR3 contains 15 residues. The V end lost 4 bases, the J end lost 2 bases, and 17 bases lay between the germline ends. Germline CDR1 reads SQVTM; CDR2 reads ANQGSEA. This chain's CDR3 is CSVACSRSLNYGYTF. The CDR3 coding sequence is TGCAGCGTTGCCTGCAGTCGGAGCCTAAACTATGGCTACACCTTC.

This clonotype appeared a single time. The rearrangement uses TRBV28 and TRBJ2-1, with 7 positions matching TRBD2. CDR3 length: 15 amino acids. CDR1 is MDHEN and CDR2 is SYDVKM in the germline V gene. V was pared by 6 bases and J by 5 bases, with 10 bases of the junction left unmatched. For the CDR3, the DNA is TGTGCCAGCAGAGACCCTGAGCGGGGAGACAATGAGCAGTTCTTC. It encodes CASRDPERGDNEQFF.